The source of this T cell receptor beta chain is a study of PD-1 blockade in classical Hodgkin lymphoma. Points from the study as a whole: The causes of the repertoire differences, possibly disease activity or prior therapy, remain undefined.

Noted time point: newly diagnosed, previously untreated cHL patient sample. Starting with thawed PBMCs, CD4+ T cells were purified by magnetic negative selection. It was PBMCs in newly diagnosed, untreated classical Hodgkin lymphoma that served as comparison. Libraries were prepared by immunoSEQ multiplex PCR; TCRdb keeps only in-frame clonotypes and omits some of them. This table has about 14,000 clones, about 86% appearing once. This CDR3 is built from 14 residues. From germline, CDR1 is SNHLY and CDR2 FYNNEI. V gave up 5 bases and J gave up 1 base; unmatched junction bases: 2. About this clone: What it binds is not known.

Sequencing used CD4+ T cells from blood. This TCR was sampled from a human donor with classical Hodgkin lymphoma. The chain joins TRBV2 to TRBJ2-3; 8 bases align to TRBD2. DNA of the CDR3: TGTGCCAGCAGTACGACTAGCGGCACAGATACGCAGTATTTT. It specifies CASSTTSGTDTQYF.